This entry features one T cell receptor (beta chain) sequence. It lacks a known antigen. No much larger clone exists at a distance of one base, and base qualities are not known. This sample is part of a study of control samples from healthy donors and cancer patients (dated by TCRdb to the early 2020s). The library was generated by the immunoSEQ multiplex PCR assay. Not all clones reach the TCRdb copy of this immuneACCESS table, which keeps in-frame sequences only. Checked studies attribute under half of the gap to unresolved V genes and leave the rest unexplained. This sample gives about 76,000 clones in total; around 90% of them show up just once. The ten largest make up around a tenth of the sample. The CDR3 runs 16 residues from the cysteine to the phenylalanine. Only the CDR3 region is kept as DNA, spanning 48 bases read in frame from base 1. CDR1 is given as MNHEY and CDR2 as SMNVEV, both from the germline V gene (reference sequence). V is trimmed back by 4 bases and J by 7 bases, and the junction contains 10 bases that no gene match accounts for.

The sample comprised PBMCs. This TCR was sampled from a woman in her forties or fifties with colorectal cancer. The chain was built from TRBV27 and TRBJ1-6; the junction holds 7 bases that match TRBD1. CDR3 sequence: CASSSETGSKNSPLHF. The nucleotide sequence reads TGTGCCAGCAGTTCCGAGACAGGGTCGAAGAATTCACCCCTCCACTTT.